The rows below give T cell receptor beta chains drawn from one sample of a study of neurological immune-mediated disorders. From the 5' RACE reads, TCRdb called clonotypes with MiXCR, one entry per CDR3 protein. The sample holds about 80,000 distinct CDR3 sequences; approximately 5.8% are singletons and the top ten take approximately 8%. Sequenced input: PBMCs. The receptors were sampled from a woman aged 60 to 75 with multiple sclerosis. Each CDR3 is given with its conserved first and last residue. The order of the fields is D gene, clone size, J gene, V gene, CDR3 DNA, CDR3 protein. A D gene is named only where the DNA matches it firmly. A row's size may be missing; if present it is once, few, many or a size class.

>TRBD2|few|TRBJ2-3|TRBV27
TGTGCCAGCAGTTTTAGCGGGGTATATACGCAGTATTTT
CASSFSGVYTQYF
>TRBD2|few|TRBJ2-7|TRBV6-5
TGTGCCAGCAGGAAGACTGGGGGGGACGAGCAGTACTTC
CASRKTGGDEQYF
>TRBD2|few|TRBJ2-2|TRBV6-4
TGTGCCAGCAGTGGGGGACTAAACACCGGGGAGCTGTTTTTT
CASSGGLNTGELFF
>.|many|TRBJ2-7|TRBV5-1
TGCGCCAGCAGCTTGGTAGGGAACTCCTACGAGCAGTACTTC
CASSLVGNSYEQYF
>TRBD2|many|TRBJ2-7|TRBV20-1
TGCAGTGCCCCTGGGGGGGTCTCCTACGAGCAGTACTTC
CSAPGGVSYEQYF
>.|many|TRBJ2-7|TRBV5-1
TGCGCCAGCAGCTTGGGTGGAACGGCTACCTACGAGCAGTACTTC
CASSLGGTATYEQYF
>TRBD1|many|TRBJ1-5|TRBV20-1
TGCAGTGCTATGCAGGAGGGGGCCAGGTTAAGCTATAGCAATCAGCCCCAGCATTTT
CSAMQEGARLSYSNQPQHF
>TRBD1|few|TRBJ2-2|TRBV4-1
TGCGCCAGCAGCCAAGTCTTGGGACAGGGGACCGGGGAGCTGTTTTTT
CASSQVLGQGTGELFF
>TRBD1|.|TRBJ1-3|TRBV5-1
TGCGCCAGCAGCCCGACAGGGGCCTCTGGAAACACCATATATTTT
CASSPTGASGNTIYF
>TRBD1|many|TRBJ1-5|TRBV28
TGTGCCATCCGGGACAGGTCCAATCAGCCCCAGCATTTT
CAIRDRSNQPQHF
>.|many|TRBJ2-1|TRBV18
TGTGCCAGTCGACGCGGGGGCGTCTACAATGAGCAGTTCTTC
CASRRGGVYNEQFF
>TRBD1|many|TRBJ2-1|TRBV20-1
TGCAGTGCTGTCTGGGACAGGGGTGTCAATGAGCAGTTCTTC
CSAVWDRGVNEQFF
>.|many|TRBJ1-4|TRBV7-6
TGTGCCAGCAGCCCAACAGGGTATGCAAAACTGTTTTTT
CASSPTGYAKLFF
>TRBD1|many|TRBJ2-5|TRBV11-2
TGTGCCAGCAGCTTAGCGGGCAGGGGGGAGACCCAGTACTTC
CASSLAGRGETQYF
>TRBD1|many|TRBJ1-5|TRBV7-2
TGTGCCAGCAGTGGACAGGGGAATCAGCCCCAGCATTTT
CASSGQGNQPQHF
>TRBD2|.|TRBJ2-3|TRBV14
TGTGCCAGCAGCCAAGATCCCGCCGGGACTAGCGGGGATATCACAGATACGCAGTATTTT
CASSQDPAGTSGDITDTQYF
>.|many|TRBJ1-1|TRBV29-1
TGCAGCGTCTCACTGCTGGACACTGAAGCTTTCTTT
CSVSLLDTEAFF
>.|many|TRBJ2-2|TRBV28
TGTGCCAGCAGTTTAGGTCCAGGGGGGGAGCTGTTTTTT
CASSLGPGGELFF
>.|many|TRBJ2-7|TRBV7-6
TGTGCCAGCAGCCAGGAGACGGACACCGTTTCCTACGAGCAGTACTTC
CASSQETDTVSYEQYF
>.|many|TRBJ2-3|TRBV5-1
TGCGCCAGCAGCTTGGATGCGGGGGATACGCAGTATTTT
CASSLDAGDTQYF
>TRBD2|few|TRBJ2-3|TRBV7-6
TGTGCCAGCAGCTTAGTCCTAGCGGGGCGCACAGATACGCAGTATTTT
CASSLVLAGRTDTQYF
>.|.|TRBJ1-1|TRBV3-1
TGTGCCAGCAGCACCCGGATGCGGGCTTTCTTT
CASSTRMRAFF
>.|many|TRBJ1-4|TRBV20-1
TGCAGTGCTAGAATTGGGACATCGGATGAAAAACTGTTTTTT
CSARIGTSDEKLFF
>.|.|TRBJ2-3|TRBV7-9
TGTGCGTTCGGGGAAGGCACAGATACGCAGTATTTT
CAFGEGTDTQYF
>.|many|TRBJ2-3|TRBV10-3
TGTGCCATCAGTCTCCGGGACAACACAGATACGCAGTATTTT
CAISLRDNTDTQYF
>.|many|TRBJ1-1|TRBV4-1
TGCGCCAGCAGCCCAGGCCCGGGGGACATCGGGAACACTGAAGCTTTCTTT
CASSPGPGDIGNTEAFF
>TRBD1|many|TRBJ2-5|TRBV5-1
TGCGCCAGCAGCACGACAGGGGGCCGGGAGACCCAGTACTTC
CASSTTGGRETQYF
>.|many|TRBJ2-5|TRBV5-1
TGCGCCAGCAGCCAAACCCCTGGTGGGGGGGAGACCCAGTACTTC
CASSQTPGGGETQYF
>.|few|TRBJ1-5|TRBV5-1
TGCGCCAGCAGTCAGGGCGGGGTGGGGCAGCCCCAGCATTTT
CASSQGGVGQPQHF
>TRBD1|many|TRBJ1-1|TRBV6-6
TGTGCCAGCACTAAGGGACAGGGGGGTGGAGGGCTCACTGAAGCTTTCTTT
CASTKGQGGGGLTEAFF
>TRBD2|many|TRBJ2-7|TRBV6-6
TGTGCCAGCAGGACCGGGGGGGCCTCCTCCTACGAGCAGTACTTC
CASRTGGASSYEQYF
>TRBD2|.|TRBJ2-7|TRBV27
TGTGCCAGCAGTTCACACACTAGCGGGGGGCCCTACGAGCAGTACTTC
CASSSHTSGGPYEQYF
>TRBD1|many|TRBJ2-2|TRBV20-1
TGCAGTGCCCCCGGTCAGGGGGCAGACACCGGGGAGCTGTTTTTT
CSAPGQGADTGELFF
>.|.|TRBJ1-2|TRBV7-2
TGTGCCAGCAGCTTAAGCGACACGTCCGCCCAAAACTATGGCTACACCTTC
CASSLSDTSAQNYGYTF
>TRBD1|many|TRBJ2-3|TRBV6-5
TGTGCCAGCATCGTTGGGGACAGGAGCACAGATACGCAGTATTTT
CASIVGDRSTDTQYF
>.|many|TRBJ1-1|TRBV29-1
TGCAGCGCCCTCGGTGGATCTTCGATACAGGGCACTGAAGCTTTCTTT
CSALGGSSIQGTEAFF
>TRBD1|many|TRBJ1-3|TRBV7-9
TGTGCCAGCAGCTTAGTAACAGGGGCACGCTCTGGAAACACCATATATTTT
CASSLVTGARSGNTIYF
>.|many|TRBJ1-1|TRBV20-1
TGCAGTGCCCGCGGGAGTCAAAACACTGAAGCTTTCTTT
CSARGSQNTEAFF
>.|many|TRBJ2-7|TRBV7-2
TGTGCCAGCAGCTTAGAGGGGTCAAACTACGAGCAGTACTTC
CASSLEGSNYEQYF
>.|.|TRBJ2-7|TRBV7-2
TGTGCCAGCAGCGCTCGAAGCGGAACCTACGAGCAGTACTTC
CASSARSGTYEQYF
>.|many|TRBJ1-1|TRBV28
TGTGCCAGCATGCGTAATCCTGAAGCTTTCTTT
CASMRNPEAFF
>TRBD1|many|TRBJ1-2|TRBV12-3/TRBV12-4
TGTGCCAGCAGGGCCGGGGGACAGCTAAACTATGGCTACACCTTC
CASRAGGQLNYGYTF
>.|many|TRBJ2-1|TRBV3-1
TGTGCCAGCAGCCCCGGGGCCCATGAGCAGTTCTTC
CASSPGAHEQFF
>.|many|TRBJ2-7|TRBV12-3/TRBV12-4
TGTGCCAGCACCACCGGGCAGGGCCGCCTGTACTTC
CASTTGQGRLYF
>.|many|TRBJ2-1|TRBV2
TGTGCCAGCAGGGCGGTAAGCTCCTACAATGAGCAGTTCTTC
CASRAVSSYNEQFF
>TRBD1|many|TRBJ1-6|TRBV5-1
TGCGCCAGCAGCCAAAGACAGGGGGCTGATTCACCCCTCCACTTT
CASSQRQGADSPLHF
>.|few|TRBJ2-1|TRBV6-1
TGTGCCAGCAGTGATGGGGGGAATGAGCAGTTCTTC
CASSDGGNEQFF
>.|many|TRBJ2-5|TRBV20-1
TGCAGTGCCGGACAGTCCCAAGAGACCCAGTACTTC
CSAGQSQETQYF
>.|many|TRBJ2-5|TRBV7-9
TGTGCCAGCAGCTTCTCACAGGCCGGGGAGACCCAGTACTTC
CASSFSQAGETQYF
>.|many|TRBJ1-5|TRBV10-3
TGTGCCATCAGTGACAGGACAAATAATCAGCCCCAGCATTTT
CAISDRTNNQPQHF
>TRBD1|many|TRBJ1-5|TRBV6-5
TGTGCCAGCAGCCCCTTGGGACAGCGAAACAATCAGCCCCAGCATTTT
CASSPLGQRNNQPQHF